This T cell receptor beta chain was sequenced in a study of blood T cells in healthy people across ages. Whole-study context: Per two T cells, template switching captured roughly one barcoded beta molecule. Study-wide results and caveats: When set beside aged donors, long-lived donors presented more naive CD4+ cells and higher diversity.

Comments on this clonotype: Its matching antigen is unknown.

Together with a sample-barcoded 5' primer, a J-beta primer mix was included in a second PCR lasting about 7 to 11 cycles. TCRdb reprocessed the 5' RACE reads with MiXCR, giving one entry per CDR3 protein. This sample carries about a million distinct CDR3 sequences, roughly two fifths of them seen once, and the ten largest clones take approximately 14%. What was sequenced was blood. This receptor was taken from a young man in good health.

The DNA for the CDR3 is TGTGCCAGCAGTATAGAATTCCCCACAGATACGCAGTATTTT. Its translation: CASSIEFPTDTQYF. The rearrangement uses TRBV27 and TRBJ2-3; D call uncertain. Looked up from germline, CDR1 is MNHEY and CDR2 is SMNVEV (reference sequence). The CDR3 has 14 residues. V gave up 5 bases and J gave up 2 bases, with 11 bases separating them.